The clone carrying this TCR beta chain was seen only a few times. Its antigen is currently unknown. The data derive from a study of CD8 T cells in ankylosing spondylitis. Findings and caveats of the study: In ankylosing spondylitis patients, matched synovial fluid reportedly showed significant enrichment of disease-linked clones.

Germline V gene sequence: CDR1 DFQATT, CDR2 SNEGSKA (reference sequence). V gave up 3 bases and J gave up 1 base, with 17 bases separating them. The CDR3 length is 16 residues. Making the TCR beta libraries involved quantitative 5'-RACE with molecular barcodes. TCRdb called the 5' RACE reads again in MiXCR, with one record for every CDR3 protein. The table records around 160,000 distinct CDR3 sequences, 11% of them present only once. The V and J genes are TRBV20-1 and TRBJ2-3; tentatively, D is TRBD1 (6 bases). The sequencing sample was made of blood, either unsorted or a sorted T cell fraction (not recorded which). The receptor was derived from a male donor with ankylosing spondylitis or in good health (not recorded which). This chain's CDR3 is CSASRDTTLRTDTQYF. In DNA form, the CDR3 reads TGCAGTGCTAGCCGGGACACAACCCTTCGCACAGATACGCAGTATTTT.